This T cell receptor (beta chain) emerged from a study of blood T cell repertoires in COVID-19. Trimming cost V 6 bases and J 7 bases, with 10 bases left between them. This CDR3 is built from 12 residues. CDR1 and CDR2 (germline): KGHSH, LQKENI. Source study methods: Cell counts per sample came from amplifying reference gene primers. Data came from immunoSEQ multiplex PCR; TCRdb stores just in-frame clones and leaves some out. V and J calls and clone size are copied from that table; D and trimming were computed from the DNA. The data contain about 120,000 clones, over 60% of them singletons. Sequences were obtained from peripheral blood. The sequence derives from a woman of 80 years or more with acute or convalescent COVID-19. V is TRBV18 and J is TRBJ1-5; no definite D call. CDR3 nucleotide sequence: TGTGCCAGCTCCACCGGACTCCAGCCCCAGCATTTT. Encoded protein: CASSTGLQPQHF.